The 9 T cell receptor beta chains in this list originate from one sample, sequenced in a study of siplizumab effects on memory and regulatory T cells. Libraries were prepared by immunoSEQ multiplex PCR; TCRdb keeps only in-frame clonotypes and omits some of them. The sample carries more than 85,000 clones, approximately 94% recorded once. The sequenced material came from Tregs sorted from blood. These receptors originate from a human donor in good health.

This rearrangement joins TRBV19 to TRBJ1-3, with D perhaps matching TRBD1 (6 bases). CDR1 and CDR2 (germline): LNHDA, SQIVND (reference sequence). The CDR3 contains 16 residues. The germline V and J ends were trimmed by 2 bases and 0 bases, with 11 bases remaining between them. In nucleotides, the CDR3 is TGTGCCAGTAGTATACAGGGGCCCTCCTCTGGAAACACCATATATTTT. Protein product: CASSIQGPSSGNTIYF.

The CDR3 DNA reads TGCGCCAGCAGTCCACAACGAGGCTATAATTCACCCCTCCACTTT. Translation: CASSPQRGYNSPLHF. V is TRBV5-1 and J is TRBJ1-6, with unresolved D. Germline V gene data show CDR1 as SGHRS and CDR2 as YFSETQ. This CDR3 is built from 15 residues. The V and J ends lost 5 bases and 3 bases respectively, with 12 bases between them.

The gene calls are TRBV30 and TRBJ1-1; D uncertain. V lost 0 bases to trimming and J lost 12 bases, with 14 bases between them. Germline V CDR1 and CDR2: GTSNPN, SVGIG (reference sequence). The CDR3 extends over 12 amino acids. The CDR3 nucleotides read TGTGCCTGGAGTGTACCCCCCGGAAGGACTTTCTTT. Its translation is CAWSVPPGRTFF.

The genes are TRBV19 and TRBJ1-5; D uncertain. Germline CDR1 reads LNHDA; CDR2 reads SQIVND (reference sequence). This CDR3 comprises 16 residues. Trimming left V 7 bases short and J 1 base short, with 17 bases between. CDR3 sequence reads: CASKKELGGSNQPQHF. CDR3 coding DNA: TGTGCCAGTAAAAAGGAGTTAGGCGGCAGCAATCAGCCCCAGCATTTT.

The J gene is TRBJ1-5, the V gene TRBV28; D possibly corresponds to TRBD1 (6 bases). The V end was cut by 7 bases, the J end by 0 bases, with 16 bases between. Germline V gene lookup returns CDR1 MDHEN and CDR2 SYDVKM. The CDR3 is 16 residues long. CDR3 residues: CASTLGAGYSNQPQHF. The CDR3 DNA sequence: TGTGCCAGCACCCTGGGGGCAGGTTATAGCAATCAGCCCCAGCATTTT.

This clone came up once. The DNA of the CDR3 is TGTGCCAGCTCACCGCCGGGACAAAGGAACACTGAAGCTTTCTTT. This codes for CASSPPGQRNTEAFF. J is TRBJ1-1 and V is TRBV18; D is possibly TRBD1 (6 bases). Deletions cut 3 bases from V and 1 base from J, with 12 bases between. There are 15 residues in the CDR3. Germline loops: CDR1 KGHSH, CDR2 LQKENI. Full variable domain (rest looked up from reference TRBV18 and TRBJ1-1): NAGVMQNPRHLVRRRGQEARLRCSPMKGHSHVYWYRQLPEEGLKFMVYLQKENIIDESGMPKERFSAEFPKEGPSILRIQQVVRGDSAAYFCASSPPGQRNTEAFFGQGTRLTVV.

This clone was counted once. The rearrangement joins TRBV14 to TRBJ2-5; possible D gene TRBD1, 5 bases. Trimming stripped 0 bases from V and 3 bases from J, with 20 bases between. CDR1 is SGHDN and CDR2 is FVKESK in the germline V gene. The length of the CDR3 is 18 residues. The CDR3 loop is CASSQDPKGLIWEETQYF. CDR3 sequence (DNA): TGTGCCAGCAGCCAAGATCCCAAGGGGCTTATATGGGAAGAGACCCAGTACTTC. The full variable domain, its missing parts supplied by reference TRBV14 and TRBJ2-5, is EAGVTQFPSHSVIEKGQTVTLRCDPISGHDNLYWYRRVMGKEIKFLLHFVKESKQDESGMPNNRFLAERTGGTYSTLKVQPAELEDSGVYFCASSQDPKGLIWEETQYFGPGTRLLVL.

The gene calls are TRBV28 and TRBJ2-1; D is perhaps TRBD1 or TRBD2 (5 bases each). CDR3 size: 14 residues. V was clipped by 5 bases and J by 1 base, with 9 bases between them. The V gene's germline CDR1 is MDHEN and CDR2 SYDVKM. Written as DNA, the CDR3 is TGTGCCAGCAGTCTGAGGGGTTCCTACAATGAGCAGTTCTTC. Translated: CASSLRGSYNEQFF.

This chain links TRBV30 with TRBJ2-1; 7 nucleotides line up with TRBD2. The CDR3 length is 12 residues. CDR1 and CDR2 (germline): GTSNPN, SVGIG (reference sequence). With V trimmed by 4 bases and J by 10 bases, 7 bases remained unmatched. CDR3 sequence reads: CAWKHSRGEQFF. Here the CDR3 DNA reads TGTGCCTGGAAGCACTCGCGGGGGGAGCAGTTCTTC.